Shown below are 31 T cell receptor beta chains from a single sample sequenced in a study of CD8 T cells in ankylosing spondylitis. Findings and limits, study-wide: The study identified a TCR beta motif of several highly homologous variants that appeared characteristic of ankylosing spondylitis blood.

TCRdb redid the calling of the 5' RACE reads with MiXCR, one entry per CDR3 protein. The sample carries a few hundred thousand distinct CDR3 sequences, 20% to 25% recorded once. For these receptors, no antigen is known. The specimen sequenced was blood, either unsorted or a sorted T cell fraction (not recorded which). The receptors shown here come from a male donor with ankylosing spondylitis.

The V call is TRBV27, the J call TRBJ2-6; D assignment may be TRBD1 or TRBD2 (5 bases each). Germline V gives CDR1 MNHEY, CDR2 SMNVEV (reference sequence). This CDR3 has 17 amino acids. Deletions cut 1 base from V and 4 bases from J, with 14 bases between. CDR3 sequence (DNA): TGTGCCAGCAGTTTATTTGCCCCGAGGGGCGGGGCCAACGTCCTGACTTTC. It yields the protein CASSLFAPRGGANVLTF.

This clonotype has a handful of counts. The V gene is TRBV11-2, the J gene TRBJ2-2; 16 bases map to TRBD2. Germline assignment: CDR1 SGHAT and CDR2 FQNNGV. V lost 0 bases and J lost 6; bases outside the gene matches: 1. The CDR3 loop spans 17 amino acids. CDR3 sequence reads: CASSLEGTSGRAGELFF. Written as DNA, the CDR3 is TGTGCCAGCAGCTTAGAGGGGACTAGCGGGAGGGCCGGGGAGCTGTTTTTT. The full variable domain, its missing parts supplied by reference TRBV11-2 and TRBJ2-2, is EAGVAQSPRYKIIEKRQSVAFWCNPISGHATLYWYQQILGQGPKLLIQFQNNGVVDDSQLPKDRFSAERLKGVDSTLKIQPAKLEDSAVYLCASSLEGTSGRAGELFFGEGSRLTVL.

The chain couples TRBV12-3 or TRBV12-4 to TRBJ2-5, with 8 bases lining up with TRBD1. This CDR3 region has 15 residues. The ends lost 7 bases at V and 5 bases at J; junction bases unmatched: 12. The CDR3 DNA is TGTGCCAGCACCACAAGACGGACAGGGACGGAGACCCAGTACTTC. This encodes CASTTRRTGTETQYF.

The V call is TRBV27, the J call TRBJ2-7; D might be TRBD2 (6 bases). V lost 2 bases, J lost 9 bases, and 14 bases lay in between. CDR3 length: 13 amino acids. Germline V gives CDR1 MNHEY, CDR2 SMNVEV (reference sequence). The CDR3 loop is CASSLDGLTGQYF. DNA of the CDR3: TGTGCCAGCAGTTTAGACGGACTAACAGGGCAGTACTTC.

This chain connects TRBV7-9 to TRBJ1-1, with 7 bases identical to TRBD1. Germline loops: CDR1 SEHNR, CDR2 FQNEAQ (reference sequence). After removal of 5 bases from V and 1 base from J, the junction contained 4 bases not matched to a gene. There are 14 residues in the CDR3. CDR3 bases: TGTGCCAGCAGCCCACAGGGGCAGAACACTGAAGCTTTCTTT. It translates to CASSPQGQNTEAFF.

There are a few counts of this clonotype. The genes are TRBV12-3 or TRBV12-4 and TRBJ1-3, with a tentative D call TRBD1 (6 bases). This CDR3 is built from 15 residues. Trimming cost V 6 bases and J 0 bases, with 12 bases left between them. The CDR3 region has the DNA TGTGCCAGCAGAAGGACAGCGATCTCTGGAAACACCATATATTTT. Residues: CASRRTAISGNTIYF.

The gene calls are TRBV5-1 and TRBJ2-2, with D possibly TRBD1 on 5 matching bases. The CDR3 consists of 16 residues. The ends were cut back, 2 bases at V and 6 bases at J, with 17 bases in the middle. The germline V gene encodes CDR1 SGHRS and CDR2 YFSETQ. CDR3 amino acids: CASSLVGRAVAGELFF. In DNA form, the CDR3 reads TGCGCCAGCAGCTTAGTGGGCAGGGCCGTGGCCGGGGAGCTGTTTTTT. Full variable domain (missing parts from reference TRBV5-1 and TRBJ2-2): KAGVTQTPRYLIKTRGQQVTLSCSPISGHRSVSWYQQTPGQGLQFLFEYFSETQRNKGNFPGRFSGRQFSNSRSEMNVSTLELGDSALYLCASSLVGRAVAGELFFGEGSRLTVL.

Only a few counts were recorded for this clonotype. The chain employs TRBV4-1 and TRBJ2-3; D possibly corresponds to TRBD1 (6 bases). V shed 2 bases and J shed 3 bases, with 15 bases lying between them. This CDR3 region has 16 residues. Germline values: CDR1 MGHRA, CDR2 YSYEKL. CDR3: CASSQPFSQGTDTQYF. For the CDR3, the DNA is TGCGCCAGCAGCCAACCGTTTAGCCAGGGGACAGATACGCAGTATTTT.

The chain links TRBV7-3 to TRBJ1-1; D gene uncertain. The CDR3 consists of 15 residues. Germline V gene data show CDR1 as SGHTA and CDR2 as FQGTGA. V lost 5 bases to trimming and J lost 1 base, with 14 bases between them. CDR3 nucleotides: TGTGCCAGCAGCCCATGGGCAACCGGGAACACTGAAGCTTTCTTT. It specifies CASSPWATGNTEAFF.

The rearrangement links TRBV2 to TRBJ2-3, with TRBD2 as a possible D gene (6 bases). Looked up from germline, CDR1 is SNHLY and CDR2 is FYNNEI. V shed 7 bases and J shed 1 base, with 15 bases lying between them. The CDR3 extends over 15 amino acids. CDR3 sequence (DNA): TGTGCCAGCACTGGCGGGAACTTTGGCACAGATACGCAGTATTTT. This gives the protein CASTGGNFGTDTQYF. Using reference TRBV2 and TRBJ2-3 for the parts outside the CDR3, the full variable domain is EPEVTQTPSHQVTQMGQEVILRCVPISNHLYFYWYRQILGQKVEFLVSFYNNEISEKSEIFDDQFSVERPDGSNFTLKIRSTKLEDSAMYFCASTGGNFGTDTQYFGPGTRLTVL.

The gene calls are TRBV7-9 and TRBJ1-6; D might be TRBD1 (5 bases). The CDR3 loop spans 14 amino acids. The germline V gene has CDR1 SEHNR and CDR2 FQNEAQ (reference sequence). V shed 3 bases and J shed 11 bases, with 14 bases lying between them. The CDR3 nucleotides are TGTGCCAGCAGCTTCCCGGTAGAGGGACCACCCCTCCACTTT. Its translation is CASSFPVEGPPLHF.

The gene calls are TRBV11-2 and TRBJ1-5; D unclear. The CDR3 sequence is 13 residues long. Germline CDR1 SGHAT, CDR2 FQNNGV. Trimming stripped 0 bases from V and 11 bases from J, with 11 bases between. Here the CDR3 reads CASSLEGKSAQHF. DNA of the CDR3: TGTGCCAGCAGCTTAGAGGGCAAATCAGCCCAGCATTTT.

This clonotype occurred a few times. The chain recombines TRBV29-1 with TRBJ1-2; the match to TRBD1 covers 8 bases. V lost 4 bases and J lost 5; bases outside the gene matches: 3. Germline-derived CDR1 and CDR2 are SQVTM and ANQGSEA. The CDR3 extends over 12 amino acids. CDR3 residues: CSVGQGAYGYTF. CDR3 nucleotide sequence: TGCAGCGTTGGCCAGGGGGCATATGGCTACACCTTC.

This clonotype was detected only a few times. V is TRBV4-2 and J is TRBJ2-3, with D tentatively TRBD2 (6 bases). The CDR3 length is 13 residues. The ends were cut back, 6 bases at V and 7 bases at J, with 14 bases in the middle. Germline V gives CDR1 LGHNA, CDR2 YNFKEQ. The DNA for the CDR3 is TGTGCCAGCAGGGACTACCGTTCGCATACGCAGTATTTT. Translating gives CASRDYRSHTQYF.

This chain joins TRBV20-1 and TRBJ2-7; D is ambiguous. CDR3 size: 11 residues. Between the trimmed V and J ends, which lost 3 bases and 7 bases, there was a span of 10 bases. Per the germline V gene, CDR1 is DFQATT and CDR2 is SNEGSKA (reference sequence). The CDR3 nucleotides read TGCAGTGCTAGCGGGCCCCGGGAGCAGTACTTC. It is translated as CSASGPREQYF.

J is TRBJ2-7 and V is TRBV4-1; weak D call: TRBD1 (5 bases). The CDR3 totals 17 residues. The germline gives CDR1 MGHRA, CDR2 YSYEKL. Trimming removed 0 bases at V and 6 bases at J, with 21 bases between. CDR3 sequence reads: CASSQEPQVSGFGEQYF. In DNA form, the CDR3 reads TGCGCCAGCAGCCAAGAACCCCAAGTTTCAGGGTTTGGCGAGCAGTACTTC.

The gene calls are TRBV18 and TRBJ1-4; the D is unclear. The CDR3 length is 12 residues. V lost 10 bases to trimming and J lost 7 bases, with 13 bases between them. CDR1 KGHSH and CDR2 LQKENI come from the germline V gene. The CDR3, as DNA: TGTGCCACCGCTGCCATTTCTGAAAAACTGTTTTTT. Residues: CATAAISEKLFF.

There are a few counts of this clonotype. The chain is built from TRBV7-2 and TRBJ1-3; TRBD1 agrees at 7 bases. The CDR3 totals 15 residues. The germline gives CDR1 SGHTA, CDR2 FQGNSA. V lost 7 bases and J lost 3; bases outside the gene matches: 9. The CDR3 spells CASTPVGGIGNTIYF. The CDR3 nucleotides read TGTGCCAGCACCCCCGTAGGGGGCATTGGAAACACCATATATTTT.

The chain is built from TRBV9 and TRBJ2-1; TRBD1 might be the D (7 bases). Trimming left V 3 bases short and J 8 bases short, with 12 bases between. CDR1 SGDLS and CDR2 YYNGEE come from the germline V gene. The CDR3 spans 13 residues. The CDR3 DNA reads as TGTGCCAGCAGCGCAGCCAGGGGGGATGAGCAGTTCTTC. Translating it yields CASSAARGDEQFF.

This clonotype was detected a few times. CDR3 in DNA: TGTGCCAGCAGCTTAAGGACAGAACCTAGCGGGAGGTCCAATGAGCAGTTCTTC. This gives the protein CASSLRTEPSGRSNEQFF. The chain joins TRBV11-1 to TRBJ2-1, with 11 positions matching TRBD2. V was clipped by 2 bases and J by 6 bases; unmatched bases: 12. Germline lookup yields CDR1 SGHAT and CDR2 FQDESV (reference sequence). The CDR3 is 18 residues long.

This clonotype showed up just a few times. This sequence joins TRBV10-3 and TRBJ2-3; D is unclear. Looked up from germline, CDR1 is ENHRY and CDR2 is SYGVKD. CDR3 length: 12 amino acids. The germline V and J ends were trimmed by 1 base and 3 bases, with 2 bases remaining between them. CDR3 residues: CAISEFTDTQYF. CDR3 bases: TGTGCCATCAGTGAGTTTACAGATACGCAGTATTTT.

This clonotype was detected only a few times. This sequence joins TRBV29-1 and TRBJ1-1, with D unresolved. V was clipped by 6 bases and J by 1 base, with 15 bases between them. There are 14 residues in the CDR3. Germline V CDR1 and CDR2: SQVTM, ANQGSEA. In nucleotides, the CDR3 is TGCAGCGTCTTTGTGGGGTCGCCGAACACTGAAGCTTTCTTT. Its protein product is CSVFVGSPNTEAFF.

The sample holds a few counts of this clonotype. The chain uses TRBV7-2 and TRBJ2-2; D remains unclear. Trimming removed 6 bases from V and 6 bases from J, with 17 bases in between. Germline-derived CDR1 and CDR2 are SGHTA and FQGNSA. CDR3 length: 15 amino acids. CDR3 DNA: TGTGCCAGCAGACCAAAAGCTAGGTTCCCCGGGGAGCTGTTTTTT. It specifies CASRPKARFPGELFF.

This clonotype was seen only a few times. J is TRBJ2-3 and V is TRBV5-1; 9 bases agree with TRBD2. V dropped 0 bases and J dropped 4; count of bases not matched to a gene: 3. The CDR3 has 15 amino acids. Germline CDR1 reads SGHRS; CDR2 reads YFSETQ. The CDR3 spells CASSLVGLAPDTQYF. The CDR3 nucleotides read TGCGCCAGCAGCTTGGTGGGACTAGCTCCAGATACGCAGTATTTT.

This clonotype has ten or more counts. The chain combines TRBV6-2 or TRBV6-3 with TRBJ2-1; D ambiguous. CDR3 length: 12 amino acids. Germline CDR1 and CDR2: MNHEY and SVGEGT. Between the trimmed V and J ends, which lost 7 bases and 5 bases, there was a span of 9 bases. As DNA, the CDR3 is TGTGCCAGCAAGGACGGAAACAATGAGCAGTTCTTC. Translation: CASKDGNNEQFF.

V is TRBV5-1 and J is TRBJ1-1, with 7 bases lining up with TRBD1. After removal of 4 bases from V and 2 bases from J, the junction contained 8 bases not matched to a gene. CDR3 size: 15 residues. Germline V gene data show CDR1 as SGHRS and CDR2 as YFSETQ. CDR3 residues: CASSRTGTANTEAFF. DNA of the CDR3: TGCGCCAGCAGCAGGACCGGGACAGCAAACACTGAAGCTTTCTTT.

The V call is TRBV5-1, the J call TRBJ1-2; no definite D call. The CDR3 sequence is 14 residues long. Trimming cost V 2 bases and J 3 bases, with 11 bases left between them. Germline V CDR1 and CDR2: SGHRS, YFSETQ. CDR3 sequence: CASSFNGLDYGYTF. The CDR3 DNA reads as TGCGCCAGCAGCTTCAACGGTCTCGACTATGGCTACACCTTC.

V usage is TRBV18 and J usage is TRBJ2-7; no clear D. CDR3 length: 13 residues. CDR1 is KGHSH and CDR2 is LQKENI in the germline V gene. Trimming took 6 bases from V and 1 from J, leaving 10 bases between them. The CDR3: CASSSFQSYEQYF. CDR3 nucleotides: TGTGCCAGCTCGTCCTTCCAGTCCTACGAGCAGTACTTC. The variable domain in full, completed from reference TRBV18 and TRBJ2-7, reads NAGVMQNPRHLVRRRGQEARLRCSPMKGHSHVYWYRQLPEEGLKFMVYLQKENIIDESGMPKERFSAEFPKEGPSILRIQQVVRGDSAAYFCASSSFQSYEQYFGPGTRLTVT.

The gene calls are TRBV4-1 and TRBJ2-1; 8 bases agree with TRBD2. Per the germline V gene, CDR1 is MGHRA and CDR2 is YSYEKL. Germline trimming cut 0 bases from V and 0 bases from J; bases unmatched to any gene: 7. This CDR3 region has 18 residues. CDR3 amino acids: CASSQDRGTRTSYNEQFF. For the CDR3, the DNA is TGCGCCAGCAGCCAAGATCGGGGGACTAGGACCTCCTACAATGAGCAGTTCTTC.

The chain joins TRBV28 to TRBJ1-2; 10 bases agree with TRBD1. V shed 4 bases and J 4 bases; nucleotides not matched to a gene: 9. Germline assignment: CDR1 MDHEN and CDR2 SYDVKM. CDR3 length: 16 residues. CDR3 sequence: CASSSPGQGTAYGYTF. CDR3 nucleotide sequence: TGTGCCAGCAGTTCCCCGGGACAGGGGACGGCCTATGGCTACACCTTC.

V and J are TRBV9 and TRBJ2-1; 13 nucleotides match TRBD2. CDR1 is SGDLS, CDR2 YYNGEE, per germline. With 4 bases clipped from V and 7 bases from J, the junction kept 2 bases outside the gene matches. The CDR3 extends over 14 amino acids. This CDR3 is CASSMGLAGNEQFF. The CDR3 coding sequence is TGTGCCAGCAGCATGGGACTAGCGGGAAATGAGCAGTTCTTC.